The T cell receptor (beta chain) described here comes from a study of cytomegalovirus exposure and HLA in healthy donors. V dropped 6 bases and J dropped 10; count of bases not matched to a gene: 3. CDR3 length: 12 amino acids. CDR1 is SNHLY, CDR2 FYNNEI, per germline. Use of 60 Vbeta and 13 Jbeta primers characterized the PCR. Generated by immunoSEQ multiplex PCR, the TCRdb table keeps only in-frame clones and is missing some. Of 60,000 to 80,000 clones listed, roughly 80% are singletons. The source material was PBMCs. The origin of this receptor is a woman aged 25-40 years in good health and CMV-seronegative. The gene calls are TRBV2 and TRBJ2-1; 10 nucleotides agree with TRBD1. CDR3 sequence reads: CASRGQGWEQFF. The DNA of the CDR3 is TGTGCCAGCAGGGGACAGGGGTGGGAGCAGTTCTTC.